Below are 8 T cell receptor beta chains sequenced from a single sample in a study of neurological immune-mediated disorders. TCRdb re-analysed the 5' RACE reads in MiXCR, keeping a single row per CDR3 protein. This sample yields 65,000 to 80,000 distinct CDR3 sequences, of which under 20% are seen a single time; 15% belongs to the top ten. Sequencing was done on a sample of PBMCs. These TCRs come from a woman aged 35 to 49 in good health.

This clonotype was counted ten times or more. The gene calls are TRBV7-9 and TRBJ2-1; 7 bases fit TRBD1. This CDR3 region has 14 residues. Trimming at V came to 5 bases and at J to 6 bases, leaving 7 bases not matched to a gene. Germline V CDR1 and CDR2: SEHNR, FQNEAQ (reference sequence). In nucleotides, the CDR3 is TGTGCCAGCAGCGTGGAGACAGGGATCAATGAGCAGTTCTTC. Its protein product is CASSVETGINEQFF.

This clonotype was seen many times. V gene TRBV12-3 or TRBV12-4 combines with J gene TRBJ1-1, with no clear D. Trimming took 5 bases from V and 1 from J, leaving 32 bases between them. CDR3 length: 21 amino acids. CDR3 residues: CASSRGSPHTEVIRANTEAFF. CDR3 DNA sequence: TGTGCCAGCAGTCGCGGTTCTCCACACACAGAAGTTATAAGGGCGAACACTGAAGCTTTCTTT.

The chain has TRBV5-1 and TRBJ2-6; TRBD1 is a possible D gene (6 bases). This CDR3 comprises 19 residues. Trimming stripped 4 bases from V and 0 bases from J, with 20 bases between. Germline CDR1 and CDR2: SGHRS and YFSETQ. CDR3 sequence: CASSPTSGTRNSGANVLTF. CDR3 nucleotide sequence: TGCGCCAGCAGCCCAACATCCGGGACACGTAACTCTGGGGCCAACGTCCTGACTTTC.

This clonotype was picked up a small number of times. The chain is built from TRBV20-1 and TRBJ1-2; no firm D call. V was pared by 5 bases and J by 0 bases, with 13 bases between. The CDR3 is 14 residues long. Germline assignment: CDR1 DFQATT and CDR2 SNEGSKA (reference sequence). The CDR3 DNA sequence: TGCAGTGCTCCCGCTACGGACTCTAACTATGGCTACACCTTC. Translated, it gives CSAPATDSNYGYTF.

This clonotype came up many times. V and J are TRBV3-1 and TRBJ2-5; D tentatively reads TRBD1 or TRBD2 (5 bases each). This CDR3 has 15 residues. CDR1 is LGHDT, CDR2 YNNKEL, per germline (reference sequence). V gave up 3 bases and J gave up 5 bases, with 16 bases separating them. The CDR3 bases are TGTGCCAGCAGCCAGCAAGCACGCAGGGAGGAGACCCAGTACTTC. Amino acids: CASSQQARREETQYF.

This clonotype was seen ten or more times. V usage is TRBV5-1 and J usage is TRBJ2-1; D might be TRBD1 or TRBD2, each matching 5 bases. With 4 bases removed from V and 2 bases from J, the gap between germline ends came to 13 bases. CDR1 and CDR2 from the germline V gene are SGHRS and YFSETQ. This CDR3 spans 15 amino acids. CDR3 coding DNA: TGCGCCAGCAGCATGAGGGACGTAGCCTACAATGAGCAGTTCTTC. Amino acid sequence: CASSMRDVAYNEQFF.

This clonotype was counted at least ten times. This rearrangement joins TRBV28 to TRBJ2-1; possibly TRBD2 for D (5 bases). Trimming pared 9 bases from V and 8 bases from J, leaving 20 bases between. This CDR3 has 14 amino acids. Germline CDR1 and CDR2: MDHEN and SYDVKM. This CDR3 is CASGVKARRDEQFF. CDR3 bases: TGTGCCAGTGGTGTGAAGGCACGGCGGGATGAGCAGTTCTTC.

The V and J genes are TRBV5-1 and TRBJ2-1; TRBD1 might be the D (6 bases). Trimming removed 3 bases at V and 0 bases at J, with 10 bases between. Germline loops: CDR1 SGHRS, CDR2 YFSETQ. The CDR3 extends over 15 amino acids. In DNA form, the CDR3 reads TGCGCCAGCAGCTCTACAGGGATCTCCTACAATGAGCAGTTCTTC. Encoded protein: CASSSTGISYNEQFF.